This T cell receptor (beta chain) was profiled in a study of cytotoxic CD8 clonotypes in ibrutinib-treated CLL. Assay: immunoSEQ multiplex PCR; the TCRdb copy retains only in-frame clones and omits some. The sample lists tens of thousands of clones; about 82% were seen once. For this clone: Its antigen is not identified.

Germline V CDR1 and CDR2: LGHNA, YNFKEQ. Trimming took 5 bases from V and 3 from J; bases not matched to a gene: 3. The CDR3 is made up of 13 amino acids. Study-level results: Before falling back toward baseline at progression, clonality had risen at the time of ibrutinib response.

Here the sequenced sample was PBMCs, taken before ibrutinib treatment. V and J are TRBV4-2 and TRBJ1-2; 7 bases map to TRBD1. This sequence originates from a human donor with chronic lymphocytic leukemia. CDR3 in amino acids: CASSETGDYGYTF. The CDR3 DNA reads TGTGCCAGCAGCGAAACAGGGGACTATGGCTACACCTTC.